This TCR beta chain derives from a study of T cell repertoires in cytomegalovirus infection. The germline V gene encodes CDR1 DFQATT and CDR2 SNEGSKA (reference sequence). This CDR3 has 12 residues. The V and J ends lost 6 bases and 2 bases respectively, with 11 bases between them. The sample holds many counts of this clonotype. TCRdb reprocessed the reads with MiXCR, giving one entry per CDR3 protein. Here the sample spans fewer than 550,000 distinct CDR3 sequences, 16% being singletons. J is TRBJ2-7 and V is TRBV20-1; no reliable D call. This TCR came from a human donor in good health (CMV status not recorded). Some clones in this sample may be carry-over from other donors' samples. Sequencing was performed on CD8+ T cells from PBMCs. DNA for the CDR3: TGCAGTGCCGCTGGCCCAGCCTACGAGCAGTACTTC. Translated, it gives CSAAGPAYEQYF.